This T cell receptor beta chain was observed in a study of T cells expressing NK-cell markers (dated by TCRdb to about 2020). Background for the entire study: TCR beta-chain repertoires were profiled in sorted CD3+CD56+NKG2C+, CD3+CD56+NKG2C- and CD3+CD56-NKG2C+ T-cell subsets from several donors. All eight donors whose samples were sequenced were randomly selected healthy volunteers, three of them men and five women. Of the eight sequenced donors, seven were found to be HCMV-seropositive and one was found to be HCMV-seronegative. Illumina HiSeq 2000/2500, MiSeq or NextSeq was used to sequence libraries as 2 x 150 bp reads. Results the study describes overall, beyond this receptor: Those dominant clonotypes were again the most abundant among CD3+CD56-NKG2C+ cells in a handful of donors, at about 28.3-60.1%. Whether the expanded NKG2C-expressing T cell clones were specific for HCMV antigens remained unclear. For over five donors, the dominant CD3+CD56+NKG2C+ clonotypes were among the top 10 CD8+ clonotypes and accounted for roughly 1.0-8% of CD8+ T cells.

Of note for this clonotype: Its recognized antigen is unknown.

The instrument given in TCRdb is Illumina HiSeq 2000. The TCR beta cDNA libraries were made using 5'RACE template switching, a step that added both a universal primer site and unique molecular identifiers. cDNA synthesis was primed from the TCR beta constant segment and was followed by two successive PCR amplification steps. The authors' pipeline ran thus. MIGEC handled demultiplexing of the reads and grouping by UMI, while MiTCR was used to assemble and quantify clonotypes. Only TCR cDNA sequences supported by at least two reads were kept to exclude erroneous sequences. The tcR package was used for downstream repertoire analysis, with clonotypes matched between fractions based on CDR3 nucleotide sequence plus V segment. VDJmatch was used to annotate antigen specificity against VDJdb, with one amino acid substitution allowed in CDR3. With the reads reprocessed by TCRdb, a single entry stands for each CDR3 protein sequence and no DNA is reported. Clone size and V and J calls follow TCRdb, not the original study. In this sample's table one finds roughly 170,000 distinct CDR3 sequences. The ten largest clonotypes hold 15% to 20% of the sample.

A commercial ELISA kit detecting HCMV-specific IgG in serum was used to determine HCMV serostatus. Peripheral blood mononuclear cells were isolated from blood by Ficoll density gradient centrifugation. The CDR3 sequence holds 16 residues, the cysteine and phenylalanine included. The DNA is not on file. This sequence was found in a woman between 18 and 75 years old in good health. The sequenced sample consisted of blood T cells: a sorted CD56 or NKG2C T cell subset, CD4+ or CD8+ T cells, or bulk PBMC T cells (not recorded which). The rearranged segments are TRBV12-3 or TRBV12-4 and TRBJ1-6; the D gene TCRdb calls, TRBD1, cannot be checked with no DNA. CDR3 protein: CASRSGKLGSDSPLHF.